This T cell receptor beta chain was observed in a study of T-cell reconstitution after alpha-beta-depleted transplantation in children. Trimming shortened V by 3 bases and J by 3 bases, and 18 bases separated the two germline ends. CDR1 LGHNA and CDR2 YNFKEQ come from the germline V gene. This CDR3 has 17 amino acids. The sample holds a few counts of this clonotype. Unique molecular identifiers were incorporated when the TCRbeta library was constructed. TCRdb analysed the PCR reads with MiXCR anew, one entry per CDR3 protein. The profile shows about 400,000 distinct CDR3 sequences, roughly 22% of them singletons.

The rearrangement uses TRBV4-2 and TRBJ2-1; D possibly corresponds to TRBD2 (7 bases). The source was PBMCs from the stem cell graft donor, collected from the stem cell graft. This TCR was sampled from a human donor who donated a stem cell graft to a child with acute myeloid leukemia. The CDR3 loop reads CASSQAVGGGNYNEQFF. The CDR3 DNA follows: TGTGCCAGCAGCCAGGCGGTAGGGGGAGGGAACTACAATGAGCAGTTCTTC.